This section outlines one TCR beta chain sequence together with its context. The target antigen is unknown. TCRdb itself ran the reads through MiXCR, one entry per CDR3 protein. The sample lists about 150,000 distinct CDR3 sequences; roughly a sixth were seen once. The data were obtained in a study of T cell repertoires in cytomegalovirus infection. Study-level findings and limits: Predominance within the ex vivo response was attributable to HLA-C-restricted CMV-specific TCR beta clonotypes.

The CDR3 is made up of 12 amino acids. Germline V gene data show CDR1 as SGHTA and CDR2 as FQGNSA. V gave up 6 bases and J gave up 2 bases, with 8 bases separating them. The rearrangement joins TRBV7-2 to TRBJ2-7; D is unclear. Sequencing was performed on CD8+ T cells from PBMCs. The sequence derives from a human donor in good health (CMV status not recorded). Some clones in this sample may be carry-over from other donors' samples. The CDR3 DNA reads as TGTGCCAGCAGTCCTACGACCTACGAGCAGTACTTC. Translation: CASSPTTYEQYF. Complete variable domain (other parts from reference TRBV7-2 and TRBJ2-7): GAGVSQSPSNKVTEKGKDVELRCDPISGHTALYWYRQSLGQGLEFLIYFQGNSAPDKSGLPSDRFSAERTGGSVSTLTIQRTQQEDSAVYLCASSPTTYEQYFGPGTRLTVT.